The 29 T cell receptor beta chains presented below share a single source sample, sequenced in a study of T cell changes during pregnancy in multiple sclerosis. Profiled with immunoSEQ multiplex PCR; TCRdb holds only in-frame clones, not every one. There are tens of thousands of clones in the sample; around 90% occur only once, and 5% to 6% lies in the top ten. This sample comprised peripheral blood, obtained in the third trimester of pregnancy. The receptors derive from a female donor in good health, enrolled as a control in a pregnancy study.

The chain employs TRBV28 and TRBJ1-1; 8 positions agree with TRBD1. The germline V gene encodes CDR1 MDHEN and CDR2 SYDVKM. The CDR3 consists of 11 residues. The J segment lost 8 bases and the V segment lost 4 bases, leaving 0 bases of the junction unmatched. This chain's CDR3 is CASSWTGEAFF. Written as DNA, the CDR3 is TGTGCCAGCAGTTGGACAGGGGAAGCTTTCTTT. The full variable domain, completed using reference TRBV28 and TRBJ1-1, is DVKVTQSSRYLVKRTGEKVFLECVQDMDHENMFWYRQDPGLGLRLIYFSYDVKMKEKGDIPEGYSVSREKKERFSLILESASTNQTSMYLCASSWTGEAFFGQGTRLTVV.

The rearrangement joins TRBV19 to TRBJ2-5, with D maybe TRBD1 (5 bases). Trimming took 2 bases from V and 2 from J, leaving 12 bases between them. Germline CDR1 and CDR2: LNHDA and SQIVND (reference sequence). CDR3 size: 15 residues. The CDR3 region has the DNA TGTGCCAGTAGTATAATGGCAGGGCTACAAGAGACCCAGTACTTC. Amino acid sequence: CASSIMAGLQETQYF.

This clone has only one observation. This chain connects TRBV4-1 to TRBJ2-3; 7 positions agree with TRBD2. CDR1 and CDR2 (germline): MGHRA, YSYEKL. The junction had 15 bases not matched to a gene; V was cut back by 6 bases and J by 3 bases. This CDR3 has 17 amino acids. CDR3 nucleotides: TGCGCCAGCAGGGAAGTGGGGCGCGGGAGAAGAACAGATACGCAGTATTTT. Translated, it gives CASREVGRGRRTDTQYF.

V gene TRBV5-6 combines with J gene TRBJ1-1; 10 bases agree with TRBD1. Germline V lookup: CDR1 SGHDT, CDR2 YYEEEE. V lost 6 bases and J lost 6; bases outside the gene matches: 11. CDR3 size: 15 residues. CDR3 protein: CASTLWDRGAAEAFF. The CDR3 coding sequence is TGTGCCAGCACCCTATGGGACAGGGGCGCCGCTGAAGCTTTCTTT.

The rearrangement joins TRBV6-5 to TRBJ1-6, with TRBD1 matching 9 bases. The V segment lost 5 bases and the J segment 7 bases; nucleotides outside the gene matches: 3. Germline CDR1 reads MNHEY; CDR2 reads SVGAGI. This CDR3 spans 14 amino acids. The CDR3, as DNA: TGTGCCAGCAGTAGGGACAGGGTAAATTCACCCCTCCACTTT. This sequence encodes CASSRDRVNSPLHF.

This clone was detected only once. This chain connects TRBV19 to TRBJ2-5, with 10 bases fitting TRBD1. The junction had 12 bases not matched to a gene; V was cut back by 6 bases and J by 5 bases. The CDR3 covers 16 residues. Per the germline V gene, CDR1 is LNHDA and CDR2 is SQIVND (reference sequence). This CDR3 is CASSTAGQGLRETQYF. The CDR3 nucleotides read TGTGCCAGTAGCACAGCGGGACAGGGGCTTAGGGAGACCCAGTACTTC.

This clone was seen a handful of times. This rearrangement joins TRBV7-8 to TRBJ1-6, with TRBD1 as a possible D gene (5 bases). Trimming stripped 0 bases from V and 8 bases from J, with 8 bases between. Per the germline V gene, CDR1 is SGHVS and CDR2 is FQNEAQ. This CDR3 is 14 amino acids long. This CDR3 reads CASSLALTDSPLHF. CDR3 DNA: TGTGCCAGCAGCTTAGCCCTGACAGATTCACCCCTCCACTTT.

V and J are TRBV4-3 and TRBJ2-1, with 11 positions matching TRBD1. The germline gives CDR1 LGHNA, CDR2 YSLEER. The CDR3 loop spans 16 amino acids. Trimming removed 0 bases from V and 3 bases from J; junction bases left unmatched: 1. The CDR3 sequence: CASSQEGTGGYNEQFF. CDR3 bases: TGCGCCAGCAGCCAAGAGGGGACAGGGGGCTACAATGAGCAGTTCTTC.

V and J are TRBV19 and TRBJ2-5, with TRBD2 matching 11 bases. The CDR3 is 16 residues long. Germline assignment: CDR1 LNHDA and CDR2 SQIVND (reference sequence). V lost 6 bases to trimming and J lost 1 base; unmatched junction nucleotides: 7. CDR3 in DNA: TGTGCCAGTAGCATCACCGGGACTAGCGGCCAAGAGACCCAGTACTTC. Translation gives CASSITGTSGQETQYF.

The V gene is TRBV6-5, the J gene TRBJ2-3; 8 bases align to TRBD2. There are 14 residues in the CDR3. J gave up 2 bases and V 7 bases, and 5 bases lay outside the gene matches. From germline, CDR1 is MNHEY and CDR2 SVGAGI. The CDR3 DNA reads TGTGCCAGCACCGGGGGGGAGGCCACAGATACGCAGTATTTT. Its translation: CASTGGEATDTQYF.

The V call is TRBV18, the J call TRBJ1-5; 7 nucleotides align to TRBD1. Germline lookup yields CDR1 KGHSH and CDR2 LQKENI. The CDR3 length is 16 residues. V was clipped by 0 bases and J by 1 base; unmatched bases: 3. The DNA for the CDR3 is TGTGCCAGCTCACCACCGGGACAGACGAGCAATCAGCCCCAGCATTTT. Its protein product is CASSPPGQTSNQPQHF.

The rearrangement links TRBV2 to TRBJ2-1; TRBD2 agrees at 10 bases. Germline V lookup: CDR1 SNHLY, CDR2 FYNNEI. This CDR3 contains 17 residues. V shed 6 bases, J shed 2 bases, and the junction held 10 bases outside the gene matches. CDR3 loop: CASRDLGSGGAYNEQFF. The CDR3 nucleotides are TGTGCCAGCAGGGACTTGGGGAGCGGGGGGGCCTACAATGAGCAGTTCTTC.

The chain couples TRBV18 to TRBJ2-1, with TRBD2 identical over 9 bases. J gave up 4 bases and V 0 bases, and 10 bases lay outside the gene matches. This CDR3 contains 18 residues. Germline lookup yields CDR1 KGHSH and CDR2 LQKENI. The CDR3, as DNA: TGTGCCAGCTCACCACCGCCCACGGGACTAGCAAGTTACAATGAGCAGTTCTTC. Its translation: CASSPPPTGLASYNEQFF.

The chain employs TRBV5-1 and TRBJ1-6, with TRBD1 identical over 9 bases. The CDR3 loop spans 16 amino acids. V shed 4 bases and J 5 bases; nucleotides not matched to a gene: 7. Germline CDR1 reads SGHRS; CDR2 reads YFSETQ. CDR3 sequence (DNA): TGCGCCAGCAGCCTCACAGGGGGCGGAAATAATTCACCCCTCCACTTT. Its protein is CASSLTGGGNNSPLHF.

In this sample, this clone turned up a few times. In DNA, the CDR3 is TGTGCCAGCAGTCAGACAGGGAGCTCCTATAATTCACCCCTCCACTTT. This encodes CASSQTGSSYNSPLHF. This chain links TRBV28 with TRBJ1-6, with 7 positions matching TRBD1. The CDR3 contains 16 residues. Losses at the gene ends were 5 bases for V and 0 bases for J; bases not matched to a gene: 4. Germline V CDR1 and CDR2: MDHEN, SYDVKM.

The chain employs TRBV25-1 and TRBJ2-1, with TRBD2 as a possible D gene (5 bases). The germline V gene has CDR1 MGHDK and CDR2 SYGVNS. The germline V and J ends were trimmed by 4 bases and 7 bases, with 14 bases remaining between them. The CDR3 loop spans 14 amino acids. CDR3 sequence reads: CASSGGRPKNEQFF. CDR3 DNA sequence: TGTGCCAGCAGTGGTGGGAGACCGAAGAATGAGCAGTTCTTC.

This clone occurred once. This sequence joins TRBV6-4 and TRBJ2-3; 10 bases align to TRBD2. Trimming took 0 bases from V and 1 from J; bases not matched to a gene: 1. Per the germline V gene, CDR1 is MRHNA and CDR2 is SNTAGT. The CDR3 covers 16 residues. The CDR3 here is CASSDSGTSGTDTQYF. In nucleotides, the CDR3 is TGTGCCAGCAGTGACTCGGGGACTAGCGGCACAGATACGCAGTATTTT.

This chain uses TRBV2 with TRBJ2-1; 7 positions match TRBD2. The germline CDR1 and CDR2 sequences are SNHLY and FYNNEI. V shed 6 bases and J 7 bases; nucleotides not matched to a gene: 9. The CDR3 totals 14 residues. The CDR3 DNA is TGTGCCAGCAGCAGATTACGGGAGGTTAATGAGCAGTTCTTC. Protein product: CASSRLREVNEQFF.

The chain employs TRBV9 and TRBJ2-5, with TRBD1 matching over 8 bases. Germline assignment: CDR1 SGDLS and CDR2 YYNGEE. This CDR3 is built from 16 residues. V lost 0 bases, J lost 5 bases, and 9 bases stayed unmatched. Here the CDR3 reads CASSVAGQGSGETQYF. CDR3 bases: TGTGCCAGCAGCGTAGCAGGACAGGGTTCCGGGGAGACCCAGTACTTC. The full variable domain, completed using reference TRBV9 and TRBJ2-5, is DSGVTQTPKHLITATGQRVTLRCSPRSGDLSVYWYQQSLDQGLQFLIQYYNGEERAKGNILERFSAQQFPDLHSELNLSSLELGDSALYFCASSVAGQGSGETQYFGPGTRLLVL.

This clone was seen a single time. Here the CDR3 DNA reads TGTGCCAGTAGTATAAAATCGGACAGGCGGGGCACTGAAGCTTTCTTT. It translates to CASSIKSDRRGTEAFF. The rearrangement links TRBV19 to TRBJ1-1; 7 bases align to TRBD1. The germline V gene has CDR1 LNHDA and CDR2 SQIVND (reference sequence). The CDR3 is 16 residues long. The V segment lost 2 bases and the J segment 4 bases; nucleotides outside the gene matches: 10.

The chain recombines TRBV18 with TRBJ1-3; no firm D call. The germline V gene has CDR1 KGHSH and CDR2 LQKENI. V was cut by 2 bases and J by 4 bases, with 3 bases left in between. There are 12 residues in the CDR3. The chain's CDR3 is CASSPEGNTIYF. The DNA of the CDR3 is TGTGCCAGCTCACCAGAGGGAAACACCATATATTTT.

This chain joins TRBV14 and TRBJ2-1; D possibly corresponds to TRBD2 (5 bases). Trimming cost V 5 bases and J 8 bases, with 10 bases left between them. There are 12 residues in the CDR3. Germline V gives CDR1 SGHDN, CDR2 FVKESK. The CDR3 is CASSSSSHEQFF. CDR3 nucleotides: TGTGCCAGCAGCTCTAGCTCCCATGAGCAGTTCTTC.

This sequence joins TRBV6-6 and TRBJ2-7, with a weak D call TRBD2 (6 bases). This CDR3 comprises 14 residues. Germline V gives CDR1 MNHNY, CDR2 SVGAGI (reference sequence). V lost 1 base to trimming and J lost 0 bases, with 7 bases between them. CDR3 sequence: CASSYWRGSYEQYF. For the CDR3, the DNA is TGTGCCAGCAGTTACTGGCGGGGCTCCTACGAGCAGTACTTC.

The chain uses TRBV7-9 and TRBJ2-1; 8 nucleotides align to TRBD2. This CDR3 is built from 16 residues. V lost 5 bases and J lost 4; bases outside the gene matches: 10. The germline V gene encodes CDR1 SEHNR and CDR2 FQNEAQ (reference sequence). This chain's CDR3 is CASSPITSGAYNEQFF. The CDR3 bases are TGTGCCAGCAGCCCCATTACTAGCGGAGCTTACAATGAGCAGTTCTTC. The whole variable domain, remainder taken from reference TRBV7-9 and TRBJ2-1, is DTGVSQNPRHKITKRGQNVTFRCDPISEHNRLYWYRQTLGQGPEFLTYFQNEAQLEKSRLLSDRFSAERPKGSFSTLEIQRTEQGDSAMYLCASSPITSGAYNEQFFGPGTRLTVL.

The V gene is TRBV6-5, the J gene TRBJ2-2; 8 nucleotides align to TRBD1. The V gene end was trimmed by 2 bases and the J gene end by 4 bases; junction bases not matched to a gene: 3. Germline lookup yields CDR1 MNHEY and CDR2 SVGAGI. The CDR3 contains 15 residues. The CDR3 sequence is CASSYEDRVTGELFF. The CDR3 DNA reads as TGTGCCAGCAGTTACGAGGACAGGGTCACCGGGGAGCTGTTTTTT.

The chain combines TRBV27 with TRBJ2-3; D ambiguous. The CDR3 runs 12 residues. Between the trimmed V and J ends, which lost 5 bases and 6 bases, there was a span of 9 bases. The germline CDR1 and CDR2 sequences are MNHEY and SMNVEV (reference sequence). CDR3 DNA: TGTGCCAGCAGTCAACGGGTGGATACGCAGTATTTT. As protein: CASSQRVDTQYF.

This CDR3 reads CASSEGTGITGELFF. The CDR3 DNA reads as TGTGCCAGCAGTGAGGGGACAGGGATCACCGGGGAGCTGTTTTTT. The chain uses TRBV6-4 and TRBJ2-2, with 9 bases matching TRBD1. The V gene's germline CDR1 is MRHNA and CDR2 SNTAGT. This CDR3 is 15 amino acids long. Trimming took 3 bases from V and 4 from J; bases not matched to a gene: 3.

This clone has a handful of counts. In DNA, the CDR3 is TGTGCCAGCAGCTTAAGACAGGGAGGATTTGCTAACTATGGCTACACCTTC. This codes for CASSLRQGGFANYGYTF. V and J are TRBV7-9 and TRBJ1-2; 7 bases line up with TRBD1. The CDR3 sequence is 17 residues long. The trim removed 2 bases at V and 0 bases at J, leaving 9 bases unmatched. The germline gives CDR1 SEHNR, CDR2 FQNEAQ (reference sequence).

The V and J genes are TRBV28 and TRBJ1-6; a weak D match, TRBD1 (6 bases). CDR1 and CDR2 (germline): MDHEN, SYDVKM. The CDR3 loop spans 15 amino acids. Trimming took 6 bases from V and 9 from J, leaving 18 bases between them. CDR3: CASSSGQWEVSPLHF. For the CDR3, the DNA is TGTGCCAGCAGCTCTGGACAGTGGGAAGTTTCACCCCTCCACTTT. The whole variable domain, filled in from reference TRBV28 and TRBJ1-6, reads DVKVTQSSRYLVKRTGEKVFLECVQDMDHENMFWYRQDPGLGLRLIYFSYDVKMKEKGDIPEGYSVSREKKERFSLILESASTNQTSMYLCASSSGQWEVSPLHFGNGTRLTVT.